These T cell receptor beta chains were read from a single sample in a study of PD-L1 blockade in urothelial cancer. Here immunoSEQ multiplex PCR was the method, and the copy in TCRdb shows in-frame clones only, minus some. The sample shows 70,000 to 95,000 clones, 84% of them seen only once. The sequences come from PBMCs, collected around atezolizumab (anti-PD-L1) treatment. The receptors stem from a man in his fifties or sixties with urothelial cancer. Both conserved end residues are part of each CDR3. D genes are given only for firm matches. Size tells how often a clone was seen (once, few, many) or the class of an expanded clone, and some rows leave it out.

cdr3_aa	cdr3_nt	d_call	v_call	j_call	clone_size
CASSPDQGGNQPQHF	TGTGCCAGCAGCCCTGACCAGGGTGGCAATCAGCCCCAGCATTTT	-	TRBV5-4	TRBJ1-5	-
CASSYGTGARTDTQYF	TGTGCCAGCAGTTACGGAACAGGGGCCCGCACAGATACGCAGTATTTT	TRBD1	TRBV6-6	TRBJ2-3	-
CASSRLSDSLTEAFF	TGTGCCAGCAGCCGCCTTTCGGACAGTCTTACTGAAGCTTTCTTT	-	TRBV5-8	TRBJ1-1	-
CASSYRDTNEKLFF	TGTGCCAGCAGTTATCGGGACACCAATGAAAAACTGTTTTTT	-	TRBV6-5	TRBJ1-4	-
CASSQGARTNYGYTF	TGCGCCAGCAGCCAAGGTGCCAGAACGAACTATGGCTACACCTTC	-	TRBV4-3	TRBJ1-2	-
CASSEVQTFEQYF	TGTGCCAGCAGTGAGGTGCAGACGTTCGAGCAGTACTTC	-	TRBV28	TRBJ2-7	-
CASSLALAPDTQYF	TGTGCCAGCAGCCTGGCACTAGCGCCAGATACGCAGTATTTT	TRBD2	TRBV7-7	TRBJ2-3	-
CASSSGLAGQETQYF	TGTGCCAGTAGCTCCGGACTAGCGGGCCAAGAGACCCAGTACTTC	TRBD2	TRBV19	TRBJ2-5	-
CASSGFPRERSFEQYF	TGCGCCAGCAGCGGTTTTCCGCGGGAGAGATCCTTCGAGCAGTACTTC	TRBD2	TRBV5-1	TRBJ2-7	-
CASSVGGRFQETQYF	TGTGCCAGCAGCGTAGGTGGTAGATTCCAAGAGACCCAGTACTTC	-	TRBV9	TRBJ2-5	-
CASSPGQGFTEAFF	TGTGCCAGCAGTCCTGGACAGGGTTTCACTGAAGCTTTCTTT	TRBD1	TRBV6-5	TRBJ1-1	-
CASSVDDRYTEQYF	TGTGCCAGCAGCGTAGATGACAGGTATACGGAGCAGTACTTC	-	TRBV9	TRBJ2-7	-
CATDDSAKTLNEQFF	TGTGCCACGGATGATAGCGCCAAAACCCTCAATGAGCAGTTCTTC	-	TRBV10-3	TRBJ2-1	-
CATSWRQGATGELFF	TGTGCCACCAGCTGGCGACAGGGGGCGACCGGGGAGCTGTTTTTT	TRBD1	TRBV15	TRBJ2-2	-
CASSIVEGSRETQYF	TGTGCCAGTAGTATAGTAGAGGGTTCGCGAGAGACCCAGTACTTC	-	TRBV19	TRBJ2-5	-
CASSLGGTETQYF	TGTGCCAGCAGTCTTGGGGGGACAGAGACCCAGTACTTC	-	TRBV28	TRBJ2-5	-
CASSQEPMNTEAFF	TGCGCCAGCAGCCAAGAGCCTATGAACACTGAAGCTTTCTTT	-	TRBV4-3	TRBJ1-1	once
CASSIGTGYETQYF	TGTGCCAGTAGTATAGGCACAGGGTATGAGACCCAGTACTTC	-	TRBV19	TRBJ2-5	-
CASSYSRDTEAFF	TGTGCCAGCAGTTACTCGCGGGACACTGAAGCTTTCTTT	-	TRBV6-5	TRBJ1-1	-
CASSFGLRDEQFF	TGTGCCAGCAGCTTTGGACTCCGCGATGAGCAGTTCTTC	-	TRBV5-4	TRBJ2-1	-
CASSLTGSSYNEQFF	TGTGCCAGCAGCTTGACAGGGAGCTCCTACAATGAGCAGTTCTTC	TRBD1	TRBV7-7	TRBJ2-1	-
CASSFGARDGYTF	TGCGCCAGCAGCTTTGGGGCCAGGGATGGCTACACCTTC	-	TRBV5-1	TRBJ1-2	-
CANLRGPREQYF	TGTGCCAACCTACGGGGTCCTCGGGAGCAGTACTTC	-	TRBV19	TRBJ2-7	-
CASSIDRGEKLFF	TGTGCCAGTAGTATAGATCGCGGTGAAAAACTGTTTTTT	-	TRBV19	TRBJ1-4	-
CASSQERGQPQHF	TGCGCCAGCAGCCAAGAAAGGGGTCAGCCCCAGCATTTT	-	TRBV4-3	TRBJ1-5	-
CASSLASTSGSYNEQFF	TGTGCCAGCAGCTTAGCATCGACTAGCGGGAGTTACAATGAGCAGTTCTTC	TRBD2	TRBV7-2	TRBJ2-1	-
CASSGGSATYEQYF	TGTGCCAGCAGTGGGGGTAGCGCAACCTACGAGCAGTACTTC	-	TRBV6-1	TRBJ2-7	once
CASSGIDRLSGANVLTF	TGTGCCAGCAGCGGAATCGACAGGCTCTCTGGGGCCAACGTCCTGACTTTC	-	TRBV11-2	TRBJ2-6	once
CATRRGGITDTQYF	TGTGCCACTAGACGCGGCGGTATTACAGATACGCAGTATTTT	-	TRBV19	TRBJ2-3	once
CASRVRDRGEKLFF	TGTGCCAGCAGAGTCCGGGACAGGGGTGAAAAACTGTTTTTT	TRBD1	TRBV6-5	TRBJ1-4	-
CASLPGQGRGQETQYF	TGTGCCAGCTTACCGGGACAGGGAAGAGGGCAAGAGACCCAGTACTTC	TRBD1	TRBV2	TRBJ2-5	-
CATGTGGWNEQFF	TGTGCCACCGGGACAGGGGGTTGGAATGAGCAGTTCTTC	TRBD1	TRBV6-1	TRBJ2-1	-
CASSWRGLAGATNTGELFF	TGCGCCAGCAGCTGGAGGGGACTAGCGGGAGCCACGAACACCGGGGAGCTGTTTTTT	TRBD2	TRBV5-1	TRBJ2-2	-
CASRPQGGQNTEAFF	TGTGCCAGCAGACCACAGGGGGGCCAGAACACTGAAGCTTTCTTT	TRBD1	TRBV28	TRBJ1-1	-
CASRVPGQGGTGELFF	TGTGCCAGCAGAGTCCCGGGACAGGGAGGCACCGGGGAGCTGTTTTTT	TRBD1	TRBV28	TRBJ2-2	-
CATSREGTTGELFF	TGTGCCACCAGCAGAGAGGGCACTACCGGGGAGCTGTTTTTT	-	TRBV15	TRBJ2-2	-
CASSVKSAAGELFF	TGTGCCAGCAGCGTAAAATCCGCGGCCGGGGAGCTGTTTTTT	-	TRBV9	TRBJ2-2	-
CASRRTAPGELFF	TGTGCCAGCAGACGGACAGCCCCCGGGGAGCTGTTTTTT	-	TRBV7-9	TRBJ2-2	-
CASSVEASGAETQYF	TGTGCCAGCAGCGTAGAGGCTAGCGGGGCCGAGACCCAGTACTTC	TRBD2	TRBV9	TRBJ2-5	-
CAIGVNRGRPDEQYF	TGTGCCATCGGGGTGAACAGGGGCCGCCCTGACGAGCAGTACTTC	TRBD1	TRBV10-3	TRBJ2-7	few
CAIRDRGEKLFF	TGTGCCATCCGGGACAGGGGGGAAAAACTGTTTTTT	TRBD1	TRBV10-3	TRBJ1-4	-
CASSVVGATGELFF	TGTGCCAGCAGCGTAGTGGGGGCCACCGGGGAGCTGTTTTTT	-	TRBV9	TRBJ2-2	-
CSARSGFLAFF	TGCAGTGCTAGGTCAGGGTTTCTTGCTTTCTTT	-	TRBV20-1	TRBJ1-1	-
CASRTHKTREKLFF	TGTGCCAGCAGAACACACAAGACTCGAGAAAAACTGTTTTTT	-	TRBV6-7	TRBJ1-4	-
CATSQGPLRSTGELFF	TGTGCCACATCTCAGGGGCCACTACGGAGCACCGGGGAGCTGTTTTTT	-	TRBV7-9	TRBJ2-2	-
CASSEGARVDTGELFF	TGTGCCAGCAGTGAAGGGGCCAGGGTAGATACCGGGGAGCTGTTTTTT	-	TRBV2	TRBJ2-2	-
CASSPPKDRQNTEAFF	TGTGCCAGCTCACCACCCAAGGACAGGCAGAACACTGAAGCTTTCTTT	TRBD1	TRBV18	TRBJ1-1	-
CASSREGAKNIQYF	TGTGCCAGCAGCCGGGAGGGGGCCAAAAACATTCAGTACTTC	TRBD2	TRBV7-9	TRBJ2-4	-
CASSFLVTGGDEQYF	TGTGCCAGCAGTTTTCTGGTGACCGGCGGGGACGAGCAGTACTTC	-	TRBV27	TRBJ2-7	-
CASSLGTGGFNEQFF	TGTGCCAGCAGCTTAGGGACAGGGGGCTTTAATGAGCAGTTCTTC	TRBD1	TRBV11-3	TRBJ2-1	-
CASSYDTYEQYF	TGTGCCAGCAGTTACGACACCTACGAGCAGTACTTC	-	TRBV6-5	TRBJ2-7	-
CASSGGQPYEQYF	TGTGCCAGCAGTGGGGGACAGCCCTACGAGCAGTACTTC	TRBD1	TRBV6-1	TRBJ2-7	-
CASSLVGSRVEQFF	TGTGCCAGCAGCCTCGTGGGTAGCCGTGTTGAGCAGTTCTTC	-	TRBV7-8	TRBJ2-1	-